This T cell receptor (beta chain) was sequenced in a study of OX40 agonist ivuxolimab in advanced cancers. Study information: Checkpoint inhibitors had been given previously to about 38% of patients. Three individuals attained partial responses, comprising one hepatocellular carcinoma case and two cutaneous melanoma cases. Findings and caveats of the study: On average, CD8+ T cells showed a greater number of expanded clones than CD4+. In a subset of nonresponders, normalized T-cell clonal expansion was also low.

Regarding this clone: The antigen remains undetermined.

Assay: immunoSEQ multiplex PCR; the TCRdb copy retains only in-frame clones and omits some. In the table there are about 82,000 clones, 70% to 90% of which are singletons. V lost 4 bases, J lost 2 bases, and 2 bases stayed unmatched. Germline V CDR1 and CDR2: KGHSH, LQKENI. This CDR3 spans 13 amino acids. The rearrangement uses TRBV18 and TRBJ2-7, with 7 bases aligning to TRBD2. This TCR was recovered from an adult with an advanced solid tumor such as melanoma, head and neck, liver or kidney cancer. The material was CD4+ or CD8+ T cells sorted from blood, obtained in a trial of the OX40 agonist ivuxolimab. The CDR3 sequence: CASSRGGAYEQYF. CDR3 sequence (DNA): TGTGCCAGCTCACGGGGGGGGGCCTACGAGCAGTACTTC.